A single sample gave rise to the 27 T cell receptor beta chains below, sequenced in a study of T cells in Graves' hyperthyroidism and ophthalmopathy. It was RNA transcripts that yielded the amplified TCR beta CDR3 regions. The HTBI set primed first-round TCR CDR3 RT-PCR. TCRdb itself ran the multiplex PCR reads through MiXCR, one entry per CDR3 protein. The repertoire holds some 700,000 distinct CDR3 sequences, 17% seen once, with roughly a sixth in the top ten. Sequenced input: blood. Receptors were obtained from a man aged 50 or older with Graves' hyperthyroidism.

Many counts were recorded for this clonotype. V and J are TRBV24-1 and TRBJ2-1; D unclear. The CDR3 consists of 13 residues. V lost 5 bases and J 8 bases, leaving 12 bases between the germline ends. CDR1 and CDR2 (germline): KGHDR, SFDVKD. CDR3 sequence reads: CATSGWGLDEQFF. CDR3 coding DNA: TGTGCCACCAGTGGTTGGGGTTTGGATGAGCAGTTCTTC.

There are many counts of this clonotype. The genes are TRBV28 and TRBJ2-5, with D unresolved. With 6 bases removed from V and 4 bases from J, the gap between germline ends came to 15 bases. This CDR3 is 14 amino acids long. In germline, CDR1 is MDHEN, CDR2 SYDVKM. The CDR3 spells CASSLRRSRETQYF. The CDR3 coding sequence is TGTGCCAGCAGCCTGAGGCGGAGCAGAGAGACCCAGTACTTC.

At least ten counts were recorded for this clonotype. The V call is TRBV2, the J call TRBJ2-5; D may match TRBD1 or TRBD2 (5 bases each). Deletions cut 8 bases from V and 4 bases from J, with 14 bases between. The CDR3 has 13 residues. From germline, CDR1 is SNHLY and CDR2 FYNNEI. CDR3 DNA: TGTGCCAGCTGGGACCTAGAGGGAGAGACCCAGTACTTC. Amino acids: CASWDLEGETQYF. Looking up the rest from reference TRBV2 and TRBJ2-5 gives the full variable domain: EPEVTQTPSHQVTQMGQEVILRCVPISNHLYFYWYRQILGQKVEFLVSFYNNEISEKSEIFDDQFSVERPDGSNFTLKIRSTKLEDSAMYFCASWDLEGETQYFGPGTRLLVL.

CDR3 protein: CASSEAVSSYNEQFF. In nucleotides, the CDR3 is TGTGCCAGCAGTGAAGCGGTTAGCTCCTACAATGAGCAGTTCTTC. This chain connects TRBV2 to TRBJ2-1; D call uncertain. CDR3 length equals 15 residues. From germline, CDR1 is SNHLY and CDR2 FYNNEI. With 0 bases removed from V and 0 bases from J, the gap between germline ends came to 6 bases.

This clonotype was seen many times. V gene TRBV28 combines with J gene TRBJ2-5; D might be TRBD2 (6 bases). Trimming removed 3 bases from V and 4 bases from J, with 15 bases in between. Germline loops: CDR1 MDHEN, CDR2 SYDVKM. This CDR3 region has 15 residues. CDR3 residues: CASSLKVRRAETQYF. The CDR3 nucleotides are TGTGCCAGCAGTTTGAAGGTCCGGAGGGCAGAGACCCAGTACTTC.

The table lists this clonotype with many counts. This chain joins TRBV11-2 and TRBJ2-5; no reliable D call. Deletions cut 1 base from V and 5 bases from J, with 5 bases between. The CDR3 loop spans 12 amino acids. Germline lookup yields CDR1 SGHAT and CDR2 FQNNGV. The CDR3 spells CASSLGAETQYF. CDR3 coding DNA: TGTGCCAGCAGCTTAGGGGCGGAGACCCAGTACTTC. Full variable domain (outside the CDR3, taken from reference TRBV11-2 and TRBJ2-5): EAGVAQSPRYKIIEKRQSVAFWCNPISGHATLYWYQQILGQGPKLLIQFQNNGVVDDSQLPKDRFSAERLKGVDSTLKIQPAKLEDSAVYLCASSLGAETQYFGPGTRLLVL.

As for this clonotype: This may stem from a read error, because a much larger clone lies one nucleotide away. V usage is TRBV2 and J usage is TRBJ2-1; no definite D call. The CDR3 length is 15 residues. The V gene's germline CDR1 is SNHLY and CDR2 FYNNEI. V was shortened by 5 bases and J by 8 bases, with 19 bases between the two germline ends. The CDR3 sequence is CASSNGWADRDEQFF. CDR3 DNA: TGTGCCAGCAGTAATGGATGGGCCGACCGGGATGAGCAGTTCTTC.

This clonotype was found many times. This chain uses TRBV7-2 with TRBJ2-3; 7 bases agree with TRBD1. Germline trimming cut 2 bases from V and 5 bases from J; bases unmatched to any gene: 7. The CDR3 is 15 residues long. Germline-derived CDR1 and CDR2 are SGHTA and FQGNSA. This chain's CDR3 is CASSLTTGSIDTQYF. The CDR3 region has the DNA TGTGCCAGCAGCTTAACGACAGGGTCAATAGATACGCAGTATTTT.

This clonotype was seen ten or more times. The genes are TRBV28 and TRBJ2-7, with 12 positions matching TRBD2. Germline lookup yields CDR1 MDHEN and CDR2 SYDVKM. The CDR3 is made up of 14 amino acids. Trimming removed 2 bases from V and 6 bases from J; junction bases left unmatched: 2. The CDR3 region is CASSLGGLAGEQYF. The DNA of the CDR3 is TGTGCCAGCAGTTTAGGGGGACTAGCGGGCGAGCAGTACTTC. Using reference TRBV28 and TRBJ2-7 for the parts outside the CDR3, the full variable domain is DVKVTQSSRYLVKRTGEKVFLECVQDMDHENMFWYRQDPGLGLRLIYFSYDVKMKEKGDIPEGYSVSREKKERFSLILESASTNQTSMYLCASSLGGLAGEQYFGPGTRLTVT.

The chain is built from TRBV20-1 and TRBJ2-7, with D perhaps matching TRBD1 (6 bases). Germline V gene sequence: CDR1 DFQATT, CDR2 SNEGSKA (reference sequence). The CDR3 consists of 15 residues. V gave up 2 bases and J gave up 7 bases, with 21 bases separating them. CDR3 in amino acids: CSARSDQGTSWEQYF. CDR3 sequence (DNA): TGCAGTGCTAGATCCGACCAGGGGACGTCCTGGGAGCAGTACTTC.

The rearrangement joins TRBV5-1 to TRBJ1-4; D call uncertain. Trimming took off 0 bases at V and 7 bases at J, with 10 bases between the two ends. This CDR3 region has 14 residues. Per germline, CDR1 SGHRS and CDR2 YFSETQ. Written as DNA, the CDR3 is TGCGCCAGCAGCTTGGGGCAGCTAGGTGAAAAACTGTTTTTT. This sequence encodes CASSLGQLGEKLFF.

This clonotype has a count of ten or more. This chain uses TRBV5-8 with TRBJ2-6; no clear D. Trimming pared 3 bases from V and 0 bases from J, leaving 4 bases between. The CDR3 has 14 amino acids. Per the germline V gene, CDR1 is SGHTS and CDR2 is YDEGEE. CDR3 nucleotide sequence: TGTGCCAGCAGCTCCCGCTCTGGGGCCAACGTCCTGACTTTC. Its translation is CASSSRSGANVLTF.

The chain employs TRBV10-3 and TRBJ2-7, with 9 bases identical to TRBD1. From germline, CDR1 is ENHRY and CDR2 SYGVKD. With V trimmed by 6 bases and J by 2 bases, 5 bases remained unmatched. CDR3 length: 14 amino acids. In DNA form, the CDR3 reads TGTGCCATCAGGGGGGACAGGGAGGCCTACGAGCAGTACTTC. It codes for CAIRGDREAYEQYF.

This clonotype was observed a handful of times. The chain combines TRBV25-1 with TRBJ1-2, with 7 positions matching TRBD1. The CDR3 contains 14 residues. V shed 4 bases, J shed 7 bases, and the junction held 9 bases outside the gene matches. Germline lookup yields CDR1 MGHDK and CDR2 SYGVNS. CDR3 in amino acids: CASSGSTGLGGYTF. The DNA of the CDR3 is TGTGCCAGCAGTGGCTCGACAGGGCTGGGTGGCTACACCTTC.

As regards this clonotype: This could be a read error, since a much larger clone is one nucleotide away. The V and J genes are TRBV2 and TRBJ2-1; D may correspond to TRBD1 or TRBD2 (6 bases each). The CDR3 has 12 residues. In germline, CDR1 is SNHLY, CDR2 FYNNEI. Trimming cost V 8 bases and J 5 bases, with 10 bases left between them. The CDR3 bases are TGTGCCAGCGAAGGGGGGCACAATGAGCAGTTCTTC. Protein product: CASEGGHNEQFF.

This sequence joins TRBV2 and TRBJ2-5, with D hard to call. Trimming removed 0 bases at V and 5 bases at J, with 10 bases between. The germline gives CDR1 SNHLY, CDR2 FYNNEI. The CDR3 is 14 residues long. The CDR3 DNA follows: TGTGCCAGCAGTGAAGCTTGGGGTTTGGAGACCCAGTACTTC. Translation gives CASSEAWGLETQYF. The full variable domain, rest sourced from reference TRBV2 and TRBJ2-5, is EPEVTQTPSHQVTQMGQEVILRCVPISNHLYFYWYRQILGQKVEFLVSFYNNEISEKSEIFDDQFSVERPDGSNFTLKIRSTKLEDSAMYFCASSEAWGLETQYFGPGTRLLVL.

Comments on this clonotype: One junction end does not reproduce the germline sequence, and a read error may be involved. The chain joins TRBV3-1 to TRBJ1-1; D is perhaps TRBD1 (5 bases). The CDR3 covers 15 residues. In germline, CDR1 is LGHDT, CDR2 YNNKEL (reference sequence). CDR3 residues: CASSQVAGRLTESFF. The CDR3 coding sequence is TGTGCCAGCAGCCAAGTGGCAGGGCGCCTCACTGAATCTTTCTTT.

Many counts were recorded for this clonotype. The DNA for the CDR3 is TGTGCCAGCAGCGCTGAGTACGAGCAGTACTTC. Protein sequence: CASSAEYEQYF. V and J are TRBV11-2 and TRBJ2-7; D is uncertain. Germline-derived CDR1 and CDR2 are SGHAT and FQNNGV. This CDR3 region has 11 residues. V was cut by 5 bases and J by 4 bases, with 6 bases left in between.

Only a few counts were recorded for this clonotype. The CDR3 protein is CASSPYSGRASEQYF. The CDR3 DNA is TGTGCCAGCAGTCCCTATAGCGGGAGGGCCTCCGAGCAGTACTTC. The J gene is TRBJ2-7, the V gene TRBV6-1; 11 bases are shared with TRBD2. From germline, CDR1 is MNHNS and CDR2 SASEGT. The CDR3 totals 15 residues. V lost 5 bases to trimming and J lost 6 bases; unmatched junction nucleotides: 9.

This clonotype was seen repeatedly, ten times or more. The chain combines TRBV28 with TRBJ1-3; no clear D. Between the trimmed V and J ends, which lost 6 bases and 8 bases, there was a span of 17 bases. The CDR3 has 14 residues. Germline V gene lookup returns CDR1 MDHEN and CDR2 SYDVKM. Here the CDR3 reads CASRPLTNSDTIYF. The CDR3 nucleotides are TGTGCCAGCAGACCCTTGACAAACTCGGACACCATATATTTT.

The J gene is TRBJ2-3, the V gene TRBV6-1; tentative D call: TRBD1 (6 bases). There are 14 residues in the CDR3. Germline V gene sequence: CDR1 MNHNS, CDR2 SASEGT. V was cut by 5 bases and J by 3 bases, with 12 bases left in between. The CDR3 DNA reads TGTGCCAGCAGTTATGGACAGCCAACAGATACGCAGTATTTT. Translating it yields CASSYGQPTDTQYF.

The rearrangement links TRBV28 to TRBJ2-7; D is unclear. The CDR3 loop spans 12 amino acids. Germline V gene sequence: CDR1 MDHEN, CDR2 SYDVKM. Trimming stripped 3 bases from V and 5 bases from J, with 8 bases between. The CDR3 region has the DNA TGTGCCAGCAGTTTGATAGTGAACGAGCAGTACTTC. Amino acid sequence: CASSLIVNEQYF.

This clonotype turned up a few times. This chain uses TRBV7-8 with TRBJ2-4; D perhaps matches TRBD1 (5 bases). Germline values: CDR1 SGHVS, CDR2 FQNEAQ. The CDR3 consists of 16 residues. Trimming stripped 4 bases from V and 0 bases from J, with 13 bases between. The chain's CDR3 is CASSSQDRLAKNIQYF. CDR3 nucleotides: TGTGCCAGCAGCTCACAAGACAGACTAGCCAAAAACATTCAGTACTTC. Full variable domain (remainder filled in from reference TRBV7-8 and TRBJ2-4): GAGVSQSPRYKVAKRGQDVALRCDPISGHVSLFWYQQALGQGPEFLTYFQNEAQLDKSGLPSDRFFAERPEGSVSTLKIQRTQQEDSAVYLCASSSQDRLAKNIQYFGAGTRLSVL.

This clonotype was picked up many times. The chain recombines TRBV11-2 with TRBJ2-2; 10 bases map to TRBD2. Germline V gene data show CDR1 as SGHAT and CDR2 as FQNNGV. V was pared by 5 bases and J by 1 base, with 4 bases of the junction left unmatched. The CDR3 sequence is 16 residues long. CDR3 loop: CASSPPSGRNTGELFF. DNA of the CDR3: TGTGCCAGCAGCCCCCCTAGCGGGAGGAACACCGGGGAGCTGTTTTTT.

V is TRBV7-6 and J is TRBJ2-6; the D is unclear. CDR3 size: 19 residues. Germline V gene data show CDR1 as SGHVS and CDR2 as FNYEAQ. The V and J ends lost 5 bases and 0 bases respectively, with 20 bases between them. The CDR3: CASSPLTRSPNSGANVLTF. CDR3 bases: TGTGCCAGCAGCCCCCTCACCCGCAGTCCGAACTCTGGGGCCAACGTCCTGACTTTC.

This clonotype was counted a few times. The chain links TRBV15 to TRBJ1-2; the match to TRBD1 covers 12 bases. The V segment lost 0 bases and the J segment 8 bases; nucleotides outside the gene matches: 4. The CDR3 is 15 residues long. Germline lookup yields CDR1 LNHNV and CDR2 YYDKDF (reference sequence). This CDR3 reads CATSREPGTGGGYTF. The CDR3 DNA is TGTGCCACCAGCAGAGAGCCCGGGACAGGGGGCGGCTACACCTTC.

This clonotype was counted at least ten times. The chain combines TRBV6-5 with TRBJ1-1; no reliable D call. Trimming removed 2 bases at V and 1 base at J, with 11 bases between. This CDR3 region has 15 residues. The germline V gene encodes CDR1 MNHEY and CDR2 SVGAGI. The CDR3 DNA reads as TGTGCCAGCAGTTACACCAGTTACACGAACACTGAAGCTTTCTTT. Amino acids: CASSYTSYTNTEAFF.